This is a list of T cell receptor beta chains from one sample in a study of cytomegalovirus exposure and HLA in healthy donors. Libraries were prepared by immunoSEQ multiplex PCR; TCRdb keeps only in-frame clonotypes and omits some of them. The sample carries about 190,000 clones, more than 80% recorded once. The sequenced sample consisted of PBMCs. These receptors were taken from a man aged 18-30 years in good health and CMV-seropositive. The CDR3 runs from the conserved cysteine through the conserved F or W. D genes are given only for firm matches. Size is stated for part of the rows, as once, few or many counts, or as a class when the clone is expanded.

j_call d_call clone_size v_call cdr3_aa cdr3_nt
TRBJ2-3 TRBD2 once TRBV6-1 CASLASGITDTQYF TGTGCCAGCTTGGCTAGCGGAATCACAGATACGCAGTATTTT
TRBJ1-5 . . TRBV23-1 CASTPPGPQHF TGCGCCAGCACCCCCCCGGGGCCCCAGCATTTT
TRBJ2-7 TRBD2 . TRBV28 CASKPTYRTSASYEQYF TGTGCCAGCAAGCCGACGTACCGGACTAGCGCTTCCTACGAGCAGTACTTC
TRBJ2-6 . . TRBV9 CASSVTTPGRGSGANVLTF TGTGCCAGCAGCGTCACCACTCCCGGCCGGGGCTCTGGGGCCAACGTCCTGACTTTC
TRBJ2-7 . . TRBV19 CASGHYEQYF TGTGCCAGTGGACACTACGAGCAGTACTTC
TRBJ2-7 . . TRBV7-6 CASSLGLVGDYEQYF TGTGCCAGCAGCTTAGGACTAGTAGGGGACTACGAGCAGTACTTC
TRBJ2-1 . . TRBV5-6 CASSSRNEQFF TGTGCCAGCAGCTCTCGCAATGAGCAGTTCTTC
TRBJ2-2 TRBD1 . TRBV9 CASSVAQGAGGELFF TGTGCCAGCAGCGTAGCACAGGGGGCGGGCGGGGAGCTGTTTTTT
TRBJ2-6 . . TRBV4-3 CASSQDHFSGANVLTF TGCGCCAGCAGCCAAGATCACTTCTCTGGGGCCAACGTCCTGACTTTC
TRBJ1-1 . once TRBV27 CASSPWPREGSEAFF TGTGCCAGCAGTCCGTGGCCCAGGGAAGGGTCTGAAGCTTTCTTT
TRBJ2-3 TRBD2 . TRBV29-1 CSVEGGSGRATDTQYF TGCAGCGTTGAAGGGGGTAGCGGGAGGGCCACAGATACGCAGTATTTT
TRBJ2-1 TRBD1 . TRBV27 CASRLPGQGAGEQFF TGTGCCAGCAGGCTACCGGGACAGGGGGCTGGTGAGCAGTTCTTC
TRBJ2-7 . few TRBV6-1 CASSEAQTEHYEQYF TGTGCCAGCAGTGAAGCCCAGACAGAGCACTACGAGCAGTACTTC
TRBJ2-7 . . TRBV9 CATNLFYEQYF TGTGCCACTAACTTGTTCTACGAGCAGTACTTC
TRBJ1-1 TRBD1 . TRBV4-2 CASSQEVGTGTWDTEAFF TGTGCCAGCAGCCAAGAAGTAGGGACAGGGACGTGGGACACTGAAGCTTTCTTT
TRBJ2-3 TRBD2 once TRBV6-5 CASAKQAGGVDTQYF TGTGCCAGCGCTAAGCAAGCGGGGGGTGTGGATACGCAGTATTTT
TRBJ2-7 . once TRBV28 CASSRGTDTSYEQYF TGTGCCAGCAGTCGGGGGACAGACACCTCCTACGAGCAGTACTTC
TRBJ2-3 TRBD2 . TRBV5-4 CASRSGLAGEDTQYF TGTGCCAGCAGGTCGGGACTAGCGGGAGAAGATACGCAGTATTTT
TRBJ1-5 . . TRBV7-9 CASWGGRLNQPQHF TGTGCCAGTTGGGGGGGCCGGTTGAATCAGCCCCAGCATTTT
TRBJ1-2 . . TRBV28 CASTQEVESGYTF TGTGCCAGCACCCAAGAGGTGGAGTCTGGCTACACCTTC
TRBJ2-7 . few TRBV6-1 CASSERRQIYEQYF TGTGCCAGCAGTGAGAGGAGACAGATCTACGAGCAGTACTTC
TRBJ2-7 . . TRBV6-1 CASSGGRTYEQYF TGTGCCAGCAGTGGGGGGCGCACCTACGAGCAGTACTTC
TRBJ2-7 TRBD2 . TRBV4-2 CASSPLGSGSPYEQYF TGTGCCAGCAGCCCCCTTGGGAGCGGGAGCCCCTACGAGCAGTACTTC
TRBJ1-1 . few TRBV29-1 CSVEDRMGGAFF TGCAGCGTTGAAGATCGTATGGGGGGAGCTTTCTTT
TRBJ1-4 . . TRBV9 CASSVPRGFATNEKLFF TGTGCCAGCAGCGTACCTCGGGGTTTTGCAACTAATGAAAAACTGTTTTTT
TRBJ2-1 TRBD2 . TRBV7-9 CASTFGLAGVAPSYNEQFF TGTGCCAGCACCTTCGGACTAGCGGGAGTCGCCCCCTCCTACAATGAGCAGTTCTTC
TRBJ1-5 . . TRBV14 CASSQVVRTDLSNQPQHF TGTGCCAGCAGCCAAGTGGTCAGGACAGATCTTAGCAATCAGCCCCAGCATTTT
TRBJ1-2 . . TRBV7-9 CASSFGGLYGYTF TGTGCCAGCAGCTTTGGCGGCCTCTATGGCTACACCTTC
TRBJ2-1 TRBD2 few TRBV6-4 CASSDEAGAYNEQFF TGTGCCAGCAGTGACGAGGCGGGAGCCTACAATGAGCAGTTCTTC
TRBJ1-1 . . TRBV19 CASTDGGKGDTEAFF TGTGCCAGTACCGATGGGGGGAAAGGCGACACTGAAGCTTTCTTT
TRBJ1-5 . . TRBV28 CASTRGGLPITWAQHF TGTGCCAGCACCCGGGGAGGATTGCCAATCACATGGGCCCAGCATTTT
TRBJ2-3 TRBD2 . TRBV18 CASSLAGGPETDTQYF TGTGCCAGCTCATTAGCGGGAGGGCCGGAGACAGATACGCAGTATTTT
TRBJ2-7 . few TRBV12-5 CASAPFYEQYF TGTGCTAGTGCCCCATTTTACGAGCAGTACTTC
TRBJ2-7 . . TRBV7-9 CASSSVADPTYEQYF TGTGCCAGCAGCTCGGTAGCGGACCCTACCTACGAGCAGTACTTC
TRBJ1-2 TRBD1 . TRBV9 CASSEGQGNYGYTF TGTGCCAGCAGCGAGGGACAGGGAAACTATGGCTACACCTTC
TRBJ1-3 TRBD1 once TRBV4-3 CASSLHRGTRSGNTIYF TGCGCCAGCAGCCTACACAGGGGGACTCGCTCTGGAAACACCATATATTTT
TRBJ2-7 TRBD1 . TRBV11-1 CASSLAGDRDDEQYF TGTGCCAGCAGCTTAGCGGGGGACAGGGATGACGAGCAGTACTTC
TRBJ2-2 . . TRBV5-1 CASSSRDSGTGELFF TGCGCCAGCAGCTCCCGGGACTCGGGCACCGGGGAGCTGTTTTTT
TRBJ2-6 . . TRBV2 CASSRGTQVVSGANVLTF TGTGCCAGCAGTAGGGGGACACAGGTCGTCTCTGGGGCCAACGTCCTGACTTTC
TRBJ2-5 TRBD2 . TRBV25-1 CASSEYGVGGRAETQYF TGTGCCAGCAGTGAATACGGTGTGGGCGGGAGGGCAGAGACCCAGTACTTC
TRBJ2-7 TRBD1 once TRBV7-8 CASSPDRGGYAEQYF TGTGCCAGCAGCCCGGACAGGGGGGGCTATGCCGAGCAGTACTTC
TRBJ1-3 . . TRBV19 CASSRDGNTIYF TGTGCCAGTAGCAGGGATGGGAACACCATATATTTT
TRBJ1-1 . . TRBV4-1 CASSQNLQGVGLNTEAFF TGCGCCAGCAGCCAAAACTTACAGGGTGTCGGGTTGAACACTGAAGCTTTCTTT
TRBJ2-2 . few TRBV29-1 CSAPTVTGELFF TGCAGCGCCCCGACAGTCACCGGGGAGCTGTTTTTT
TRBJ2-7 TRBD1 . TRBV18 CATRGPGTGSYEQYF TGTGCCACCCGCGGGCCCGGGACAGGATCCTACGAGCAGTACTTC